This T cell receptor (beta chain) was recorded in a study of shared clonotypes between healthy human individuals. Across the study: Each donor contributed plates that comprised three CD4 naive, three CD4 memory, two CD8 naive and one CD8 memory. Regarding the study as a whole: Across subsets, estimated richness was generally greater for naive than for memory populations. Shared across a few donors were roughly 5.3% of the naive CD4 clonotypes.

From germline, CDR1 is LGHNA and CDR2 YSLEER. V shed 1 base and J shed 6 bases, with 13 bases lying between them. The CDR3 length is 14 residues. A word on this clone: Its antigen is currently unknown.

Libraries were prepared by immunoSEQ multiplex PCR; TCRdb keeps only in-frame clonotypes and omits some of them. The table includes around 1,100,000 clones, 70% to 85% detected once. This receptor was obtained from a man aged 18 to 30 in good health. Some clones in this sample may be carry-over from other donors' samples. The genes are TRBV4-3 and TRBJ2-7, with TRBD2 as a possible D gene (6 bases). The sequenced material came from memory CD4+ T cells from PBMCs. Subset indicated: CD45RA-negative fraction. CDR3 region: CASSQGLGRREQYF. In nucleotides, the CDR3 is TGCGCCAGCAGCCAAGGACTAGGGAGGCGCGAGCAGTACTTC.